A single sample is the source of the 28 T cell receptor beta chains below, sequenced in a study of T cell responses to AZD1222 COVID-19 vaccine. TCRdb's table, derived via immunoSEQ multiplex PCR, lists solely in-frame clones and lacks some. The sample holds about 160,000 clones; around 92% are singletons and the top ten take approximately 0.98%. The specimen comprised peripheral blood, sampled 28 days after the second AZD1222 dose. The receptors were gathered from an adult who received the AZD1222 COVID-19 vaccine.

This chain uses TRBV9 with TRBJ1-1; D is undetermined. The V and J ends lost 0 bases and 2 bases respectively, with 8 bases between them. CDR1 and CDR2 (germline): SGDLS, YYNGEE. The CDR3 consists of 14 residues. The CDR3 loop reads CASSVDTFNTEAFF. The DNA of the CDR3 is TGTGCCAGCAGCGTAGACACTTTTAACACTGAAGCTTTCTTT.

The chain employs TRBV19 and TRBJ1-5; no reliable D call. V shed 1 base and J shed 4 bases, with 11 bases lying between them. The V gene's germline CDR1 is LNHDA and CDR2 SQIVND (reference sequence). The CDR3 runs 15 residues. CDR3 residues: CASSIVYSLNQPQHF. The CDR3 bases are TGTGCCAGTAGTATAGTTTACAGTTTGAATCAGCCCCAGCATTTT. Based on the CDR3 plus reference TRBV19 and TRBJ1-5, the full variable domain is DGGITQSPKYLFRKEGQNVTLSCEQNLNHDAMYWYRQDPGQGLRLIYYSQIVNDFQKGDIAEGYSVSREKKESFPLTVTSAQKNPTAFYLCASSIVYSLNQPQHFGDGTRLSIL.

The chain joins TRBV12-3 or TRBV12-4 to TRBJ2-7; no clear D. V lost 6 bases and J lost 2, with 5 bases in between. CDR3 size: 11 residues. The CDR3 DNA is TGTGCCAGCAGCTCACCCTACGAGCAGTACTTC. Amino acid sequence: CASSSPYEQYF.

The count of this clone is one. The chain couples TRBV2 to TRBJ1-2; TRBD1 matches 11 bases. Trimming removed 7 bases from V and 4 bases from J; junction bases left unmatched: 5. This CDR3 has 14 amino acids. Germline assignment: CDR1 SNHLY and CDR2 FYNNEI. The CDR3 DNA follows: TGTGCCAGCACCGGGACAGGGGGTATCTATGGCTACACCTTC. Its translation is CASTGTGGIYGYTF.

This sequence joins TRBV18 and TRBJ2-5, with 7 nucleotides matching TRBD2. Germline CDR1 reads KGHSH; CDR2 reads LQKENI. Trimming at V came to 6 bases and at J to 1 base, leaving 11 bases not matched to a gene. The CDR3 is made up of 16 amino acids. The CDR3 loop reads CASSSRGGGVQETQYF. The CDR3, as DNA: TGTGCCAGCTCCTCCCGAGGCGGGGGAGTCCAAGAGACCCAGTACTTC.

The V call is TRBV10-3, the J call TRBJ2-1, with 9 bases matching TRBD2. The V gene end was trimmed by 4 bases and the J gene end by 5 bases; junction bases not matched to a gene: 3. This CDR3 is 14 amino acids long. Per the germline V gene, CDR1 is ENHRY and CDR2 is SYGVKD. The CDR3 DNA follows: TGTGCCATCAGTGGGACTAGCGCTAACAATGAGCAGTTCTTC. This codes for CAISGTSANNEQFF.

The chain links TRBV7-9 to TRBJ1-4; D is uncertain. Germline V gene lookup returns CDR1 SEHNR and CDR2 FQNEAQ (reference sequence). V lost 5 bases to trimming and J lost 2 bases, with 9 bases between them. The CDR3 spans 14 residues. CDR3 DNA sequence: TGTGCCAGCAGCCAGATCGGTACTAATGAAAAACTGTTTTTT. It yields the protein CASSQIGTNEKLFF.

This rearrangement joins TRBV6-5 to TRBJ1-1; D perhaps matches TRBD1 (5 bases). Trimming cost V 0 bases and J 4 bases, with 12 bases left between them. CDR3 length: 15 amino acids. CDR1 and CDR2 from the germline V gene are MNHEY and SVGAGI. In DNA form, the CDR3 reads TGTGCCAGCAGTTACTCGGGACGGGGAGCCACTGAAGCTTTCTTT. Translated, it gives CASSYSGRGATEAFF.

The gene calls are TRBV27 and TRBJ2-1; TRBD1 aligns across 7 bases. Germline-derived CDR1 and CDR2 are MNHEY and SMNVEV (reference sequence). With 2 bases clipped from V and 4 bases from J, the junction kept 5 bases outside the gene matches. The CDR3 length is 15 residues. CDR3 in amino acids: CASSLDREKYNEQFF. CDR3 DNA: TGTGCCAGCAGTTTAGACAGGGAGAAGTACAATGAGCAGTTCTTC.

The genes are TRBV5-6 and TRBJ2-7; D might be TRBD2 (5 bases). The CDR3 runs to 15 residues. In germline, CDR1 is SGHDT, CDR2 YYEEEE. The ends were cut back, 2 bases at V and 3 bases at J, with 15 bases in the middle. CDR3 nucleotide sequence: TGTGCCAGCAGCTTTCATCCGGGGAAATTCTACGAGCAGTACTTC. Translated: CASSFHPGKFYEQYF.

The chain carries TRBV5-4 and TRBJ2-3; 9 bases are a match to TRBD2. V was clipped by 4 bases and J by 5 bases; unmatched bases: 8. The CDR3 is made up of 15 amino acids. Germline CDR1 reads SGHNT; CDR2 reads YYREEE (reference sequence). CDR3 region: CASSGRGGSGDTQYF. The DNA for the CDR3 is TGTGCCAGCAGCGGGCGGGGGGGCTCCGGAGATACGCAGTATTTT.

In the case of this clone: One end of the junction is discordant with germline, which a read error may explain. The rearrangement links TRBV12-3 or TRBV12-4 to TRBJ1-3; TRBD1 agrees at 9 bases. The length of the CDR3 is 11 residues. The CDR3 sequence is CASSYRDRVNF. The CDR3 DNA is TGTGCCAGCAGCTACCGGGACAGGGTGAATTTT.

V usage is TRBV18 and J usage is TRBJ1-4; D is possibly TRBD1 (6 bases). This CDR3 region has 16 residues. CDR1 is KGHSH, CDR2 LQKENI, per germline. Trimming removed 0 bases at V and 8 bases at J, with 16 bases between. The DNA for the CDR3 is TGTGCCAGCTCACCACCAGGGGGGCAGGATGGGGAAAAACTGTTTTTT. This sequence encodes CASSPPGGQDGEKLFF.

The chain links TRBV10-2 to TRBJ2-5; D may be TRBD2 (6 bases). CDR3 length: 17 residues. The V gene lost 2 bases and the J gene lost 1 base, with 17 bases spanning the gap. CDR1 is WSHSY and CDR2 is SAAADI in the germline V gene. CDR3 in amino acids: CASSEELDYLSQETQYF. Here the CDR3 DNA reads TGCGCCAGCAGTGAGGAATTGGACTACCTCAGCCAAGAGACCCAGTACTTC.

In nucleotides, the CDR3 is TGCAGCGTTCCGGGACAGGGGACCCCTAACTATGGCTACACCTTC. Its translation: CSVPGQGTPNYGYTF. The chain recombines TRBV29-1 with TRBJ1-2; 10 bases agree with TRBD1. The CDR3 consists of 15 residues. V was pared by 5 bases and J by 0 bases, with 6 bases of the junction left unmatched. Per germline, CDR1 SQVTM and CDR2 ANQGSEA.

This clone was found once. The chain links TRBV27 to TRBJ1-1; no clear D gene. The length of the CDR3 is 15 residues. Germline CDR1 reads MNHEY; CDR2 reads SMNVEV (reference sequence). V lost 2 bases and J lost 2, with 12 bases in between. The CDR3 DNA is TGTGCCAGCAGTTTAATCGGCAGTTCTAACACTGAAGCTTTCTTT. Amino acid sequence: CASSLIGSSNTEAFF.

This clone was counted once. This rearrangement joins TRBV5-6 to TRBJ1-4; D ambiguous. The CDR3 is 17 residues long. Between the trimmed V and J ends, which lost 2 bases and 0 bases, there was a span of 14 bases. Germline V gene lookup returns CDR1 SGHDT and CDR2 YYEEEE. The CDR3 loop reads CASSFRTAVATNEKLFF. In nucleotides, the CDR3 is TGTGCCAGCAGCTTCCGGACCGCCGTTGCAACTAATGAAAAACTGTTTTTT. Full variable domain (outside the CDR3, taken from reference TRBV5-6 and TRBJ1-4): DAGVTQSPTHLIKTRGQQVTLRCSPKSGHDTVSWYQQALGQGPQFIFQYYEEEERQRGNFPDRFSGHQFPNYSSELNVNALLLGDSALYLCASSFRTAVATNEKLFFGSGTQLSVL.

Only a few counts were recorded for this clone. The V call is TRBV9, the J call TRBJ2-3, with TRBD1 as a possible D gene (5 bases). CDR1 and CDR2 (germline): SGDLS, YYNGEE. The V gene lost 0 bases and the J gene lost 15 bases, with 23 bases spanning the gap. The CDR3 length is 15 residues. The CDR3 region has the DNA TGTGCCAGCAGCGTAGCGGTCGCAAAAAGCTTAAGGGGATATTTT. Its protein is CASSVAVAKSLRGYF.

This rearrangement joins TRBV9 to TRBJ1-4; D is unclear. Germline lookup yields CDR1 SGDLS and CDR2 YYNGEE. This CDR3 has 13 amino acids. The V end lost 5 bases, the J end lost 8 bases, and 13 bases lay between the germline ends. CDR3 region: CASSGGAGEKLFF. DNA for the CDR3: TGTGCCAGCAGTGGAGGCGCGGGGGAAAAACTGTTTTTT.

Comments on this clone: The DNA is left out, because the CDR3 cannot be placed on it with certainty; the CDR3 is given as TCRdb lists it. V usage is TRBV19 and J usage is TRBJ1-2; the listed D gene, TRBD1, was not tested against the DNA. The germline gives CDR1 LNHDA, CDR2 SQIVND (reference sequence). The CDR3 totals 17 residues, both ends included. The CDR3 region is CASTSGQGTKEKDGYTF.

This clone has more than one count but fewer than ten. The chain couples TRBV6-5 to TRBJ1-1, with TRBD1 identical over 7 bases. CDR1 is MNHEY, CDR2 SVGAGI, per germline. The CDR3 consists of 13 residues. After removal of 6 bases from V and 3 bases from J, the junction contained 4 bases not matched to a gene. The CDR3 coding sequence is TGTGCCAGCAGGCGGGACAGATACACTGAAGCTTTCTTT. Translated, it gives CASRRDRYTEAFF.

Concerning this clone itself: The same CDR3 also results from other DNA sequences found in this sample. This rearrangement joins TRBV10-2 to TRBJ2-6; D remains ambiguous. Per germline, CDR1 WSHSY and CDR2 SAAADI. Deletions cut 0 bases from V and 3 bases from J, with 0 bases between. The CDR3 runs to 13 residues. DNA of the CDR3: TGCGCCAGCAGTGAGTCTGGGGCCAACGTCCTGACTTTC. Translation: CASSESGANVLTF.

The gene calls are TRBV2 and TRBJ1-1; D not certain. The V end lost 6 bases, the J end lost 7 bases, and 6 bases lay between the germline ends. The germline V gene has CDR1 SNHLY and CDR2 FYNNEI. CDR3 length: 10 residues. CDR3 nucleotides: TGTGCCAGCAGCTCATATGAAGCTTTCTTT. Translating it yields CASSSYEAFF.

The chain uses TRBV5-1 and TRBJ1-1; 8 bases agree with TRBD1. Losses at the gene ends were 6 bases for V and 0 bases for J; bases not matched to a gene: 4. Germline CDR1 and CDR2: SGHRS and YFSETQ. The CDR3 extends over 14 amino acids. Here the CDR3 DNA reads TGCGCCAGCACCACGACAGGGGTGAACACTGAAGCTTTCTTT. Its protein product is CASTTTGVNTEAFF.

V usage is TRBV18 and J usage is TRBJ2-7, with D possibly matching TRBD1 (5 bases). This CDR3 comprises 15 residues. From germline, CDR1 is KGHSH and CDR2 LQKENI. Trimming removed 4 bases from V and 3 bases from J, with 16 bases in between. In DNA, the CDR3 is TGTGCCAGCTCACGAGGACAAGGCCCGTACTACGAGCAGTACTTC. This gives the protein CASSRGQGPYYEQYF.

The V and J genes are TRBV6-5 and TRBJ1-2, with 9 bases aligning to TRBD1. The V gene's germline CDR1 is MNHEY and CDR2 SVGAGI. Unmatched junction bases numbered 6, after V lost 6 bases and J lost 4 bases. This CDR3 has 14 residues. CDR3 sequence: CASSDRGGPYGYTF. In nucleotides, the CDR3 is TGTGCCAGCAGCGACAGGGGGGGGCCCTATGGCTACACCTTC.

V usage is TRBV12-3 or TRBV12-4 and J usage is TRBJ2-3; weak D call: TRBD2 (5 bases). V gave up 4 bases and J gave up 6 bases, with 5 bases separating them. The CDR3 contains 11 residues. The CDR3 coding sequence is TGTGCCAGCAGTTGGAGGGATACGCAGTATTTT. Translating gives CASSWRDTQYF.

V and J are TRBV5-1 and TRBJ2-6; possible D gene TRBD2, 7 bases. The V gene lost 4 bases and the J gene lost 0 bases, with 14 bases spanning the gap. The germline gives CDR1 SGHRS, CDR2 YFSETQ. The CDR3 runs to 17 residues. The CDR3 nucleotides read TGCGCCAGCAGCCCTACGGGGGGCACCTCTGGGGCCAACGTCCTGACTTTC. Translated: CASSPTGGTSGANVLTF.